This T cell receptor beta chain was identified during a study of T cell responses to AZD1222 COVID-19 vaccine (dated by TCRdb to the early 2020s). General notes on the study: AZD1222 recipients with second doses at about 4 weeks or about 12 weeks were pooled, because spike-specific TCR depth and breadth did not differ between schedules. Trial participants were enrolled by age into 18-55, 56-69 and 70-plus year subgroups, with roughly 150, 30 and 60 TCR-sequenced participants respectively. A total of under 250 trial participants underwent TCR sequencing, of whom roughly 210 had received two doses of AZD1222 and around 25 had received two doses of the MenACWY control vaccine. The research as a whole found: Because no samples from the day 14 peak response were available, repertoires could be characterized only after the peak T cell response. Most participants were white British and females outnumbered males, and the authors suggested that clonal diversity may have been underestimated. The 56-69-year group was small, and its depth increase did not reach significance, likely because of low power. CD4 TCRs associated with the vaccine covered the entire spike protein, and the dominant responses were in regions 160-218 and 743-854. Only a handful of AZD1222 recipients were SARS-CoV-2 seropositive at baseline, limiting conclusions about previously exposed vaccinees. Reportedly, close to half of the unique spike-specific TCRs recognized epitopes lying outside the regions that are mutated in the B.1.351 and B.1.1.7 variants. A significant rise in spike-specific TCR breadth and depth was observed after two AZD1222 doses relative to day 0 and relative to MenACWY recipients.

The sample's time point label, decoded: baseline before first vaccination. The vaccinee samples were drawn from two UK trials, COV001 and COV002, one of which was a single-blind randomized controlled phase 2/3 trial testing AZD1222 (ChAdOx1 nCoV-19) in healthy adults. For TCRbeta chain sequencing, PBMC samples were collected from trial participants at day 0 and at day 28 after the second dose. For CDR1 and CDR2, the germline V gene lists MDHEN and SYDVKM. A distance of 8 bases separates the germline ends of V and J, which lose 3 bases and 4 bases respectively. The CDR3 holds 13 amino acids from the cysteine to the phenylalanine. Just CDR3 DNA is preserved here, 39 bases in frame from base 1. The CDR3 regions of human TCRbeta chains were analyzed by immunosequencing. Per the original workflow: Repertoire TCRs were checked for matches against a reference library of SARS-CoV-2-specific TCRs that had been generated using the MIRA antigen-specificity platform. Breadth was defined as the fraction of unique TCRs that were SARS-CoV-2-associated, and depth was defined as the fraction of total T cells that were SARS-CoV-2-associated. Using the MIRA data, every spike-specific TCR was mapped to the spike region that the TCR reacted to and assigned to either a CD4 or a CD8 class. Log10-transformed breadth and depth values were compared by one-way ANOVA with Sidak's multiple comparisons tests. Entries here come from immuneACCESS through TCRdb and include only in-frame sequences with V and J called. Some clones fail to appear in such tables; in the studies checked, an unresolved V gene covers under half of the shortfall, and the cause of the remainder is unknown. The V and J calls and the clone size are those of that table, but D and trimming were determined from the DNA. This sample holds 77,000 or so clones; around 91% were observed only once. 30% to 35% of the sample comes from the top ten.

This clone was recorded only once. Its antigen specificity is not known. Per-nucleotide qualities are absent, and no much larger clonotype sits a single base away. Here the chain combines TRBV28 and TRBJ2-3; the D gene is perhaps TRBD2, from 5 matching bases. The sequencing here drew on peripheral blood, taken on day 0 of AZD1222 vaccination. The receptor was derived from an adult in good health. The DNA sequence follows: TGTGCCAGCAGTTTTCGGGGTGCAGATACGCAGTATTTT. Translated, this is CASSFRGADTQYF.